This TCR beta chain stems from a study of CD8 T cells in ankylosing spondylitis. Study-level results: There was reportedly significant enrichment of clones that were disease-linked in matched ankylosing spondylitis synovial fluid. In the blood and synovial fluid of reactive arthritis, some motif variants had been previously reported. A CD8+ phenotype characterized the disease-linked clones, which were relatively rare in peripheral blood. Characteristic of ankylosing spondylitis blood, it appeared, was a TCR beta motif comprising eight highly homologous variants.

By quantitative 5'-RACE with molecular barcodes, the TCR beta libraries were made. TCRdb called the 5' RACE reads again in MiXCR, with one record for every CDR3 protein. The table records about 540,000 distinct CDR3 sequences, 9.5% to 15% of them present only once. The CDR3 runs 15 residues. V lost 2 bases and J 2 bases, leaving 12 bases between the germline ends. Germline V gene lookup returns CDR1 SGHRS and CDR2 YFSETQ. Worth noting for this clonotype: Its antigen is as yet unknown.

This clonotype originated in a male donor with ankylosing spondylitis. V and J are TRBV5-1 and TRBJ2-3, with D possibly being TRBD2 (5 bases). The sequenced sample was blood, either unsorted or a sorted T cell fraction (not recorded which). CDR3 amino acids: CASSFLRAPTDTQYF. The CDR3 region has the DNA TGCGCCAGCAGCTTCTTGAGGGCCCCCACAGATACGCAGTATTTT.